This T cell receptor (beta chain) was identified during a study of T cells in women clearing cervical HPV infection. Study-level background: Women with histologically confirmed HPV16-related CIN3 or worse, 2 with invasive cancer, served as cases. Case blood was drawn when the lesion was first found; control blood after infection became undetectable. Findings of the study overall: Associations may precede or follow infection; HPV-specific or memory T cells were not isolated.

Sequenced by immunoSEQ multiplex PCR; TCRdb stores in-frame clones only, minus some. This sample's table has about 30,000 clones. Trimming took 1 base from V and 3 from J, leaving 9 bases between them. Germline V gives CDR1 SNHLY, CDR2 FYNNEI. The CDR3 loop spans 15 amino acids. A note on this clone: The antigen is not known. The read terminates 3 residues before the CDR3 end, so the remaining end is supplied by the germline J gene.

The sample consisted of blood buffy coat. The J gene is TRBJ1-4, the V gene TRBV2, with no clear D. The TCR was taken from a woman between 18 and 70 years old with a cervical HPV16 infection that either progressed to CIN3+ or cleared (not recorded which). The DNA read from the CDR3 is TGTGCCAGCAGTGAAGAGGTTGTCCCTAATGAAAAA. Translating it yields CASSEEVVPNEK. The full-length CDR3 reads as CASSEEVVPNEKLFF.